The T cell receptor (beta chain) described here comes from a study of blood T cell repertoires in COVID-19. This CDR3 contains 14 residues. Trimming stripped 5 bases from V and 5 bases from J, with 16 bases between. Germline V gene data show CDR1 as SGHRS and CDR2 as YFSETQ. The assay was immunoSEQ multiplex PCR, and TCRdb's table has in-frame clones only and misses some. The table has some 400,000 clones, around 87% seen once. This chain connects TRBV5-1 to TRBJ2-5, with D possibly matching TRBD1 (6 bases). Sequenced sample: peripheral blood. The clonotype comes from a woman in her fifties or sixties with COVID-19, enrolled during active disease. The CDR3 coding sequence is TGCGCCAGCAGTTCCCCGACAGGCTCGGAGACCCAGTACTTC. Translating gives CASSSPTGSETQYF.